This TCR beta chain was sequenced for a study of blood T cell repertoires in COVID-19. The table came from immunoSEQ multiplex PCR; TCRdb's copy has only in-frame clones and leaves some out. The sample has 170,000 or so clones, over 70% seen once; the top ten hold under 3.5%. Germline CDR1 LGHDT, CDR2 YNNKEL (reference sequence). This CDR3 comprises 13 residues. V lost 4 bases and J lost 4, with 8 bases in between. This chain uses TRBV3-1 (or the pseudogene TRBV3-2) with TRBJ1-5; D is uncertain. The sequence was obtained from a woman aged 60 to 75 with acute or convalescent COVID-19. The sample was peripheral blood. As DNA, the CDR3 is TGTGCCAGCAGCCTTCAAGCGAATCAGCCCCAGCATTTT. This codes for CASSLQANQPQHF.